Below, one T cell receptor beta chain is given with its context. CDR3 size: 13 residues. Looked up from germline, CDR1 is MNHGY and CDR2 is SAAAGT. Trimming removed 5 bases from V and 6 bases from J; junction bases left unmatched: 2. This entry is derived from a study of preoperative IRX-2 immunotherapy in early breast cancer. Libraries were prepared by immunoSEQ multiplex PCR; TCRdb keeps only in-frame clonotypes and omits some of them. The sample lists 40,000 to 45,000 clones, approximately 80% occurring once. The treatment is: preoperative locoregional IRX-2 cytokine immunotherapy. Samples came from a phase Ib trial of preoperative locoregional IRX-2 cytokine immunotherapy.

The source was tumor tissue, collected after IRX-2 immunotherapy. The TCR comes from a human donor with breast cancer. The chain recombines TRBV6-8 with TRBJ2-2, with 8 bases aligning to TRBD1. CDR3 residues: CASSGQGPGELFF. The CDR3 region has the DNA TGTGCCAGCAGTGGACAGGGCCCCGGGGAGCTGTTTTTT.